This T cell receptor (beta chain) comes out of a study of T cell responses to AZD1222 COVID-19 vaccine. Doses given second, at about 4 or about 12 weeks, were pooled. Findings and caveats of the study: Spike-spanning, vaccine-associated CD4 TCRs were dominant at 160-218 and 743-854. Nearly half of unique spike-specific TCRs reportedly avoided B.1.351 and B.1.1.7 mutated regions.

There are 15 residues in the CDR3. V was clipped by 1 base and J by 8 bases; unmatched bases: 5. The germline CDR1 and CDR2 sequences are MNHNS and SASEGT. Assay used: immunoSEQ multiplex PCR; TCRdb lists only in-frame clones, some missing. The table lists 100,000 to 130,000 clones, 92% of them singletons. Points on this clone: The antigen remains undetermined.

V is TRBV6-1 and J is TRBJ1-4; 9 bases align to TRBD1. The clonotype originates from an adult who received the AZD1222 COVID-19 vaccine. The sequenced sample was peripheral blood, obtained 28 days after the second AZD1222 dose. CDR3 region: CASSEGQGGREKLFF. CDR3 nucleotides: TGTGCCAGCAGTGAAGGACAGGGGGGAAGAGAAAAACTGTTTTTT.